The entry below gives a single TCR beta chain sequence along with its context. This entry belongs to a study of blood T cell repertoires in COVID-19. Study at large: From T cells, B-cell-depleted T cells, or PBMCs came the material, which was cDNA or gDNA.

The CDR3 has 14 residues. Germline V gives CDR1 KGHSH, CDR2 LQKENI. V was shortened by 3 bases and J by 3 bases, with 11 bases between the two germline ends. Generated by immunoSEQ multiplex PCR, the TCRdb table keeps only in-frame clones and is missing some. The sample has around 100,000 clones, more than 85% seen once. This sequence originates from a young man with acute or convalescent COVID-19. The genes are TRBV18 and TRBJ1-1; D is ambiguous. The specimen sequenced was peripheral blood. The CDR3 nucleotides read TGTGCCAGCTCACCTCGGGTGCGAGACACTGAAGCTTTCTTT. It specifies CASSPRVRDTEAFF. Looking up the rest from reference TRBV18 and TRBJ1-1 gives the full variable domain: NAGVMQNPRHLVRRRGQEARLRCSPMKGHSHVYWYRQLPEEGLKFMVYLQKENIIDESGMPKERFSAEFPKEGPSILRIQQVVRGDSAAYFCASSPRVRDTEAFFGQGTRLTVV.